This T cell receptor beta chain was identified in a study of blood T cell repertoires in COVID-19. Overall study: COVID-19 samples, acute and convalescent, were from the United States, Italy and Spain. The cDNA or gDNA used as material had been derived from T cells, B-cell-depleted T cells, or PBMCs.

CDR1 is SEHNR, CDR2 FQNEAQ, per germline (reference sequence). The CDR3 covers 16 residues. With V trimmed by 2 bases and J by 8 bases, 10 bases remained unmatched. This clone was observed a handful of times. Authors' processing steps: Reference gene primer amplification gave estimated nucleated cell counts. Profiling relied on immunoSEQ multiplex PCR, and the TCRdb table lists in-frame clones only, not all of them. The DNA was the basis for D and trimming; V, J and clone size are from that table. The sample consists of 180,000 or so clones, roughly 85% of them appearing once. The chain joins TRBV7-9 to TRBJ1-4, with TRBD1 matching over 8 bases. Sequencing used peripheral blood. The source of this sequence is a man aged 60-69 years with acute or convalescent COVID-19. Here the CDR3 reads CASSLMGQGAKEKLFF. The CDR3 DNA follows: TGTGCCAGCAGCTTAATGGGGCAGGGGGCGAAAGAAAAACTGTTTTTT. Using reference TRBV7-9 and TRBJ1-4 for the parts outside the CDR3, the full variable domain is DTGVSQNPRHKITKRGQNVTFRCDPISEHNRLYWYRQTLGQGPEFLTYFQNEAQLEKSRLLSDRFSAERPKGSFSTLEIQRTEQGDSAMYLCASSLMGQGAKEKLFFGSGTQLSVL.